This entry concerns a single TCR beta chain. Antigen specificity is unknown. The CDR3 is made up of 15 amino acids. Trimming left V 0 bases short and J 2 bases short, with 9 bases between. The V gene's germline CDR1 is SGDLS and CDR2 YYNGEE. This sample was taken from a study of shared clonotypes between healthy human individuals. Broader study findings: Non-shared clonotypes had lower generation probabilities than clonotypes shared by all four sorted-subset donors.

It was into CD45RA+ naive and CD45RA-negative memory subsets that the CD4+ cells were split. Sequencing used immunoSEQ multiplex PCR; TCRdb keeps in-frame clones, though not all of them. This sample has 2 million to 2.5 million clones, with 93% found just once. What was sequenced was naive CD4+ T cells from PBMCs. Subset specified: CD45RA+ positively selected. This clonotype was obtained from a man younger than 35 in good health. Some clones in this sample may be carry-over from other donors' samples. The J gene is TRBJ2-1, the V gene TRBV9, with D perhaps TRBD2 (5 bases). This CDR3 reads CASSVVGSTYNEQFF. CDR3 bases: TGTGCCAGCAGCGTAGTGGGGAGCACCTACAATGAGCAGTTCTTC.